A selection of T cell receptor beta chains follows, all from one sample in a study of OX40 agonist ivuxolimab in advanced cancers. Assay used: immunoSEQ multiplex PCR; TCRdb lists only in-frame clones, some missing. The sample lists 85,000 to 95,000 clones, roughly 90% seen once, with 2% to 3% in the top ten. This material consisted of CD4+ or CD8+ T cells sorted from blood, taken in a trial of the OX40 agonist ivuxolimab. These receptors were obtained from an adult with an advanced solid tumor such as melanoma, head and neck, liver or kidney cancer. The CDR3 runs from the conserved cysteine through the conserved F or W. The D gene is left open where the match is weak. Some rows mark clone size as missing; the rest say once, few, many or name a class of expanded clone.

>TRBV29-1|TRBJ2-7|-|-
CSVRGQGGTYEQYF
TGCAGCGTTCGAGGGCAGGGGGGAACCTACGAGCAGTACTTC
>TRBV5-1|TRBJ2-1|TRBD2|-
CASSSGLAGMYNEQFF
TGCGCCAGCAGCTCGGGACTAGCGGGGATGTACAATGAGCAGTTCTTC
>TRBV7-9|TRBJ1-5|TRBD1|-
CASSFAGGANQPQHF
TGTGCCAGCAGCTTCGCAGGGGGTGCGAATCAGCCCCAGCATTTT
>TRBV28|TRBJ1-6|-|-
CASSLPGATYNSPLHF
TGTGCCAGCAGCCTCCCAGGAGCCACCTATAATTCACCCCTCCACTTT
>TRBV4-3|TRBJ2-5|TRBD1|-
CASSQTGALGETQYF
TGCGCCAGCAGCCAGACAGGGGCATTAGGGGAGACCCAGTACTTC
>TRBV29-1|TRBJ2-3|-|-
CSVDKGTDTQYF
TGCAGCGTTGATAAGGGAACAGATACGCAGTATTTT
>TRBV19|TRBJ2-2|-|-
CASSIRENTGELFF
TGTGCCAGTAGTATACGAGAAAACACCGGGGAGCTGTTTTTT
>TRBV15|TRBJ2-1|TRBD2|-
CATSSLSGLVYNEQFF
TGTGCCACCAGCAGCTTATCGGGACTAGTATACAATGAGCAGTTCTTC
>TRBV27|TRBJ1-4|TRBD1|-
CASSPRRGSREKLFF
TGTGCCAGCAGTCCCCGCAGGGGGAGCCGCGAAAAACTGTTTTTT
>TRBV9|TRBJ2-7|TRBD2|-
CASSVGVEAGVSYEQYF
TGTGCCAGCAGCGTAGGGGTTGAAGCGGGAGTAAGTTACGAGCAGTACTTC
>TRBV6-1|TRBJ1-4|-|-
CASSSRGNEKLFF
TGTGCCAGCAGTAGCCGGGGTAATGAAAAACTGTTTTTT
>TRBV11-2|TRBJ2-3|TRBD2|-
CASSPGLARAFTDTQYF
TGTGCCAGCAGCCCCGGACTAGCGAGGGCCTTCACAGATACGCAGTATTTT
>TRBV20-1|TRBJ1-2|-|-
CSAVYGNGYTF
TGCAGTGCTGTCTACGGAAATGGCTACACCTTC
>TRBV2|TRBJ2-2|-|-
CASSGLNTGELFF
TGTGCCAGCAGTGGGCTTAACACCGGGGAGCTGTTTTTT
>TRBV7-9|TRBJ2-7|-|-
CASSSPSTGRAYEQYF
TGTGCCAGCAGCTCGCCTTCGACAGGTCGCGCCTACGAGCAGTACTTC
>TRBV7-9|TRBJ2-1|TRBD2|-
CASSSPLTLAGSDNEQFF
TGTGCCAGCAGCTCACCCTTAACACTAGCGGGCAGCGACAATGAGCAGTTCTTC
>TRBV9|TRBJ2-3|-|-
CASSITGGAAPTDTQYF
TGTGCCAGCAGCATCACCGGAGGGGCCGCCCCCACAGATACGCAGTATTTT
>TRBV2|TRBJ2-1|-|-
CASQGVNNEQFF
TGTGCCAGCCAGGGAGTCAACAATGAGCAGTTCTTC
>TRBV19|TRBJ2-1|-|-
CASSLSGVKGNEQFF
TGTGCCAGTAGTTTGTCCGGGGTCAAGGGCAATGAGCAGTTCTTC
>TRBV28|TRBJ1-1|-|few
CASSYKNTEAFF
TGTGCCAGCAGTTACAAGAACACTGAAGCTTTCTTT
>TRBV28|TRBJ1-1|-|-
CASRLPRAEAFF
TGTGCCAGCAGACTTCCCCGAGCTGAAGCTTTCTTT
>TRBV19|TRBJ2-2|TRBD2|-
CASSLLAGAAGELFF
TGTGCCAGTAGTTTATTAGCGGGAGCGGCCGGGGAGCTGTTTTTT
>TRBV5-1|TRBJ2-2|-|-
CASFERQGSSGELFF
TGCGCCAGCTTCGAGAGGCAGGGGAGTTCCGGGGAGCTGTTTTTT
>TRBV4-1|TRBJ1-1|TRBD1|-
CASSPPGTGPNTEAFF
TGCGCCAGCAGCCCGCCCGGGACAGGCCCCAACACTGAAGCTTTCTTT
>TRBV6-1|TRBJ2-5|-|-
CASNSEGGAKETQYF
TGTGCCAGCAACTCGGAGGGCGGAGCTAAAGAGACCCAGTACTTC
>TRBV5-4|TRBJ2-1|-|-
CASSFTRDEQFF
TGTGCCAGCAGCTTTACTAGGGATGAGCAGTTCTTC
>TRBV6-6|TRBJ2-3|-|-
CASSYRGISTDTQYF
TGTGCCAGCAGTTATCGCGGGATTAGCACAGATACGCAGTATTTT
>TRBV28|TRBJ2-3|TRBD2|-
CASSLGALAADTQYF
TGTGCCAGCAGTTTAGGGGCCCTAGCGGCTGATACGCAGTATTTT
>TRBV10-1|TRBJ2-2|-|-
CASSVRLGAGELFF
TGCGCCAGCAGTGTCCGTTTAGGGGCCGGGGAGCTGTTTTTT
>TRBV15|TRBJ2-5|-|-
CATSARTTQETQYF
TGTGCCACCAGCGCGAGGACTACCCAAGAGACCCAGTACTTC
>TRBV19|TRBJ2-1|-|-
CASSIGQARDEQFF
TGTGCCAGTAGTATAGGTCAAGCGCGGGATGAGCAGTTCTTC
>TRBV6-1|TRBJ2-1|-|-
CASSEVVQFF
TGTGCCAGCAGTGAAGTGGTGCAGTTCTTC
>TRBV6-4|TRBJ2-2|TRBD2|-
CASRTSDRSGELFF
TGTGCCAGCCGGACTAGTGACCGGAGCGGGGAGCTGTTTTTT
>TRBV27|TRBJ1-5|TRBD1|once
CASTIWTGSNQPQHF
TGTGCCAGCACAATCTGGACAGGGTCAAATCAGCCCCAGCATTTT
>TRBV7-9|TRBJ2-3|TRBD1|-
CASSLGGTGFFDTQYF
TGTGCCAGCAGCTTAGGCGGGACAGGGTTTTTCGATACGCAGTATTTT
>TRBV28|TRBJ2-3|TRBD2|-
CASSSGLAVAKDTQYF
TGTGCCAGCAGTTCGGGCCTAGCGGTGGCCAAGGATACGCAGTATTTT
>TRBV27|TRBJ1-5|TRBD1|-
CASQGQFRSNQPQHF
TGTGCCAGCCAGGGACAGTTCCGAAGCAATCAGCCCCAGCATTTT
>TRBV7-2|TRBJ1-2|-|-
CASSRYMTGDYGYTF
TGTGCCAGCAGCCGATATATGACAGGAGACTATGGCTACACCTTC
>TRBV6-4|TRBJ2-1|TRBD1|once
CASSARQGVIEQFF
TGTGCCAGCAGTGCCCGACAGGGGGTGATTGAGCAGTTCTTC
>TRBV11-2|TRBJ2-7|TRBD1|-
CASSLGRGTGGTYEQYF
TGTGCCAGCAGCTTAGGAAGGGGGACAGGGGGCACCTACGAGCAGTACTTC
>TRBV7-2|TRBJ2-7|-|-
CASSPSALAYEQYF
TGTGCCAGCTCTCCCTCGGCTTTGGCGTACGAGCAGTACTTC
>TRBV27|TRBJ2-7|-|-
CASSTTVSPYEQYF
TGTGCCAGCAGCACGACGGTTTCCCCCTACGAGCAGTACTTC
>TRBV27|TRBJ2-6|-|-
CASSRGNSGANVLTF
TGTGCCAGCAGCCGAGGGAACTCTGGGGCCAACGTCCTGACTTTC
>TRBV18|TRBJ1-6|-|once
CASSPQTDSPLHF
TGTGCCAGCTCACCACAAACAGATTCACCCCTCCACTTT
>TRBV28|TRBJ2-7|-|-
CASRSGTYEQYF
TGTGCCAGCAGATCCGGCACCTACGAGCAGTACTTC
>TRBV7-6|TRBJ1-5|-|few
CASTRLGGSYSNQPQHF
TGTGCCAGCACCCGACTGGGGGGTAGTTATAGCAATCAGCCCCAGCATTTT
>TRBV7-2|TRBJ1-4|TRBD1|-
CASSLAGGQEKLFF
TGTGCCAGCAGCTTAGCAGGGGGCCAAGAAAAACTGTTTTTT
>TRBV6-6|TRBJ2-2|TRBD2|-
CATSLAAANTGELFF
TGTGCCACCTCGCTAGCGGCCGCGAACACCGGGGAGCTGTTTTTT
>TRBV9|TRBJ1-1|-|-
CASSVGGGSGNTEAFF
TGTGCCAGCAGCGTAGGCGGGGGCTCAGGGAACACTGAAGCTTTCTTT
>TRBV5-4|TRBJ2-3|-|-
CASSLATDTQYF
TGTGCCAGCAGCTTGGCCACAGATACGCAGTATTTT
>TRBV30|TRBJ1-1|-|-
CAWRQGTTEAFF
TGTGCCTGGAGGCAGGGGACCACTGAAGCTTTCTTT
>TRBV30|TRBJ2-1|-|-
CAWELTGFEQFF
TGTGCCTGGGAGCTTACAGGGTTTGAGCAGTTCTTC
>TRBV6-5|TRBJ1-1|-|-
CASSPYRAANTEAFF
TGTGCCAGCAGTCCCTACAGGGCAGCGAACACTGAAGCTTTCTTT
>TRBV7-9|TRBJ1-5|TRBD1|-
CASSLKTGGRDQPQHF
TGTGCCAGCAGCCTCAAGACAGGGGGCCGTGATCAGCCCCAGCATTTT
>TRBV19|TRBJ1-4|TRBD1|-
CASSISGQGDEKLFF
TGTGCCAGTAGTATTTCGGGACAGGGAGATGAAAAACTGTTTTTT
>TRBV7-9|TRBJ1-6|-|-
CASSLEAVTNSPLHF
TGTGCCAGCAGCTTAGAGGCGGTAACTAATTCACCCCTCCACTTT
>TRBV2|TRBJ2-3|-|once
CASGRLSTDTQYF
TGTGCCAGCGGGAGGCTTAGCACAGATACGCAGTATTTT